The present T cell receptor beta chain was sequenced within a study of blood T cell repertoires in COVID-19. Background on the study: T cells, B-cell-depleted T cells, or PBMCs provided the cDNA or gDNA that served as material.

V was clipped by 7 bases and J by 0 bases, with 19 bases between them. Germline assignment: CDR1 LNHDA and CDR2 SQIVND (reference sequence). The CDR3 length is 17 residues. Sequenced by immunoSEQ multiplex PCR; TCRdb stores in-frame clones only, minus some. Of about 160,000 clones in the sample, more than 65% were seen once. Sample: peripheral blood. This clonotype was obtained from a woman aged 55-69 years with COVID-19, enrolled during active disease. The rearrangement uses TRBV19 and TRBJ2-1; a possible D gene is TRBD2 (7 bases). The CDR3 DNA sequence: TGTGCCAGTATAGATAGGGGGGGGACACACTCCTACAATGAGCAGTTCTTC. This gives the protein CASIDRGGTHSYNEQFF.